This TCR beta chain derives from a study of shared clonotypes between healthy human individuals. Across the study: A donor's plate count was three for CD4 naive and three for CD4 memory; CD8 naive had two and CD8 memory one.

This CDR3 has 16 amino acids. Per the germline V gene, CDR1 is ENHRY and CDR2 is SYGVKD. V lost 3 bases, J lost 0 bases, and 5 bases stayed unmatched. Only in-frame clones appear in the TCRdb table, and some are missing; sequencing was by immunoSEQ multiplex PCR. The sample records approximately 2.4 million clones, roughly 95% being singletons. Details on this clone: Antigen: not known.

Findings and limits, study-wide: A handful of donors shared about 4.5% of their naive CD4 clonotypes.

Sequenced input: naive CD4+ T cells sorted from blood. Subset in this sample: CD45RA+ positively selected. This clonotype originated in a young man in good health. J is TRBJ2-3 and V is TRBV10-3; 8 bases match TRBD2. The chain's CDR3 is CAISDSAGASTDTQYF. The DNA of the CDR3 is TGTGCCATCAGTGATTCAGCGGGGGCAAGCACAGATACGCAGTATTTT.